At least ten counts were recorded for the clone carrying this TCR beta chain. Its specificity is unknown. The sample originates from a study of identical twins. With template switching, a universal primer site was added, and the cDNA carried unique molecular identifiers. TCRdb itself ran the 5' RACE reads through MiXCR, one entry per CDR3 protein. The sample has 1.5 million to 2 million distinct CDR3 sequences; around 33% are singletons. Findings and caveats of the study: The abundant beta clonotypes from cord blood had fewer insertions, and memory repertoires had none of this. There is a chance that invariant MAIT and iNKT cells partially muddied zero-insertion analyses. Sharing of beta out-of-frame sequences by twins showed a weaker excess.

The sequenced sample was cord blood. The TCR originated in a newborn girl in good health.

The CDR3 sequence: CASSLDGISYEQYF. The CDR3 DNA follows: TGCGCCAGCAGCTTGGACGGGATCTCCTACGAGCAGTACTTC. This chain joins TRBV5-1 and TRBJ2-7; D may be TRBD2 (5 bases). CDR3 length: 14 residues. The germline CDR1 and CDR2 sequences are SGHRS and YFSETQ. V was trimmed by 0 bases and J by 0 bases, leaving 7 bases between them. Full variable domain (outside the CDR3, taken from reference TRBV5-1 and TRBJ2-7): KAGVTQTPRYLIKTRGQQVTLSCSPISGHRSVSWYQQTPGQGLQFLFEYFSETQRNKGNFPGRFSGRQFSNSRSEMNVSTLELGDSALYLCASSLDGISYEQYFGPGTRLTVT.